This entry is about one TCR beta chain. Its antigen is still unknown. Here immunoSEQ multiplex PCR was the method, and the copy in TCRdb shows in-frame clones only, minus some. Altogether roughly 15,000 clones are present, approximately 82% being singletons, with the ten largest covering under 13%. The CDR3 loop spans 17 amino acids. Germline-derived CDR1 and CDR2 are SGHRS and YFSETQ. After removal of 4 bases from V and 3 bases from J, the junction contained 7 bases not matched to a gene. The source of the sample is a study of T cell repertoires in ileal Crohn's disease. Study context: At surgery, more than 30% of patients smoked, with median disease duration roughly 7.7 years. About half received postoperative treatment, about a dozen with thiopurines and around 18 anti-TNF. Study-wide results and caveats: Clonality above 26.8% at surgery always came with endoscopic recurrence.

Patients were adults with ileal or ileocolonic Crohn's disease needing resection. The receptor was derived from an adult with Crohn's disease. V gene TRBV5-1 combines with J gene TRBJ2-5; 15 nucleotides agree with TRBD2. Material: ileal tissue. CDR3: CASSPRTSGGEKETQYF. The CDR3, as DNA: TGCGCCAGCAGCCCACGGACTAGCGGGGGGGAGAAAGAGACCCAGTACTTC. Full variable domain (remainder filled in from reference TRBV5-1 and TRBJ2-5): KAGVTQTPRYLIKTRGQQVTLSCSPISGHRSVSWYQQTPGQGLQFLFEYFSETQRNKGNFPGRFSGRQFSNSRSEMNVSTLELGDSALYLCASSPRTSGGEKETQYFGPGTRLLVL.